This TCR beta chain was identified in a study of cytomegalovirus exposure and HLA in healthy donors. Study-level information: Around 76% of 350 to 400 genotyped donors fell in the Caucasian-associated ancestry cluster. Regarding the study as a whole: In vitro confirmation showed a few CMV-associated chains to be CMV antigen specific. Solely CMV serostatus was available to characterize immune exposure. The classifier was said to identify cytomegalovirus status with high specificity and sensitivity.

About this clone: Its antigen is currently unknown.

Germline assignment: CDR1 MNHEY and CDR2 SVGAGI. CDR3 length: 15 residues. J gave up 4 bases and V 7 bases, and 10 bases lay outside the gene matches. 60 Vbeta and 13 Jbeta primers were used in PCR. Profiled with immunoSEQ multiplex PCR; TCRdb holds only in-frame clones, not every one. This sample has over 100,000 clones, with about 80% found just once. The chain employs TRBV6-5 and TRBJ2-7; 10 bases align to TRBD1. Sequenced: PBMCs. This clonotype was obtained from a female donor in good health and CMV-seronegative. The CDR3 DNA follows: TGTGCCAGCACCCCGACAGGGGGCGCAGATTACGAGCAGTACTTC. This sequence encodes CASTPTGGADYEQYF.